Listed below are T cell receptor beta chains from one sample, sequenced in a study of identical twins. TCRdb itself ran the 5' RACE reads through MiXCR, one entry per CDR3 protein. In the table there are 200,000 to 250,000 distinct CDR3 sequences, around an eighth of which are singletons. Sequencing used memory (CD45RO+) T cells sorted from blood. All receptors derive from a young woman in good health. The CDR3 runs from the conserved cysteine through the conserved F or W. The order of the fields is V gene, D gene, J gene, CDR3 protein. The D gene is left open where the match is weak.

TRBV7-2,TRBD2,TRBJ2-1,CASSAPAGGYNEQFF
TRBV12-3/TRBV12-4,NA,TRBJ2-7,CASSFNLGPREQYF
TRBV10-3,NA,TRBJ2-7,CAISESTGSYEQYF
TRBV5-8,NA,TRBJ1-4,CATSGGRDEKLFF
TRBV5-1,TRBD2,TRBJ2-2,CASSWGTSKTTGELFF
TRBV12-3/TRBV12-4,NA,TRBJ2-1,CASSLAGTLRRNEQFF
TRBV5-1,NA,TRBJ1-6,CASSLAGGRYSPLHF
TRBV9,NA,TRBJ1-4,CASSTYSERGEKLFF
TRBV29-1,NA,TRBJ2-3,CSGSPGPPRGQYF
TRBV15,NA,TRBJ1-5,CATSRDGGGNQPQHF
TRBV20-1,TRBD1,TRBJ2-3,CSARRGTVSTDTQYF
TRBV7-6,NA,TRBJ2-3,CASSPEAGLSTDTQYF
TRBV3-1,TRBD2,TRBJ2-1,CASTRAGGIYNEQFF
TRBV5-1,NA,TRBJ2-3,CASSLDWGTDTQYF
TRBV5-1,NA,TRBJ2-1,CASSLLSSYNEQFF
TRBV6-1,TRBD1,TRBJ1-2,CASSPDRTGYGYTF
TRBV4-3,TRBD1,TRBJ1-1,CASSQGPGQGESEAFF
TRBV4-1,NA,TRBJ1-6,CASSKEGNGASPLHF
TRBV9,NA,TRBJ1-1,CASSPQADNTEAFF
TRBV24-1,TRBD2,TRBJ2-3,CATSGGLENTDTQYF
TRBV20-1,TRBD2,TRBJ2-1,CGASPSLAGIYNEQFF
TRBV20-1,NA,TRBJ2-7,CSARTTSNGWYEQYF
TRBV20-1,NA,TRBJ1-5,CSASPGHFDQPQHF
TRBV20-1,TRBD1,TRBJ2-5,CSASRQGTQETQYF
TRBV29-1,TRBD1,TRBJ1-2,CSVEGGQGYGYTF